Presented here are 20 T cell receptor beta chains from one specimen sequenced in a study of T cell responses to AZD1222 COVID-19 vaccine. The protocol was immunoSEQ multiplex PCR, while the TCRdb copy is restricted to in-frame clones and leaves out a portion. Of around 110,000 clones listed, 92% are singletons. The sample was peripheral blood, taken 28 days after the second AZD1222 dose. The receptors were sampled from an adult who received the AZD1222 COVID-19 vaccine.

The DNA of the CDR3 is TGTGCCAGCAGTTCCCGCCTAGCGGGGGCCTCTGGGGCCAACGTCCTGACTTTC. Translation: CASSSRLAGASGANVLTF. This chain connects TRBV27 to TRBJ2-6, with 10 positions matching TRBD2. V lost 4 bases to trimming and J lost 0 bases; unmatched junction nucleotides: 6. Germline V lookup: CDR1 MNHEY, CDR2 SMNVEV (reference sequence). The CDR3 length is 18 residues.

The count of this clone is one. The chain couples TRBV3-1 (or the pseudogene TRBV3-2) to TRBJ2-1, with unresolved D. The CDR3 runs to 15 residues. From germline, CDR1 is LGHDT and CDR2 YNNKEL (reference sequence). The V gene lost 0 bases and the J gene lost 6 bases, with 12 bases spanning the gap. Here the CDR3 reads CASSQDLRQPNEQFF. For the CDR3, the DNA is TGTGCCAGCAGCCAAGATCTTCGGCAGCCCAATGAGCAGTTCTTC.

V usage is TRBV28 and J usage is TRBJ2-7, with 7 bases lining up with TRBD1. Per germline, CDR1 MDHEN and CDR2 SYDVKM. The CDR3 is 14 amino acids. The trim removed 3 bases at V and 7 bases at J, leaving 9 bases unmatched. For the CDR3, the DNA is TGTGCCAGCAGTTTCCACAGGGGTTTGAATGAGCAGTACTTC. Amino acids: CASSFHRGLNEQYF.

The chain combines TRBV3-1 (or the pseudogene TRBV3-2) with TRBJ1-2; TRBD1 agrees at 9 bases. Germline V CDR1 and CDR2: LGHDT, YNNKEL (reference sequence). This CDR3 has 18 residues. J lost 0 bases, V lost 2 bases, and 10 bases had no gene match. The CDR3 spells CASSQRTGQGLSNYGYTF. CDR3 in DNA: TGTGCCAGCAGCCAACGAACGGGACAGGGACTTTCTAACTATGGCTACACCTTC.

CDR3 amino acids: CASSPQGAAGELFF. CDR3 in DNA: TGTGCCAGCAGCCCCCAGGGGGCAGCCGGGGAGCTGTTTTTT. V and J are TRBV11-2 and TRBJ2-2, with TRBD1 matching over 8 bases. V gave up 5 bases and J gave up 6 bases; unmatched junction bases: 5. The germline V gene encodes CDR1 SGHAT and CDR2 FQNNGV. The CDR3 has 14 residues. Full variable domain (outside the CDR3, taken from reference TRBV11-2 and TRBJ2-2): EAGVAQSPRYKIIEKRQSVAFWCNPISGHATLYWYQQILGQGPKLLIQFQNNGVVDDSQLPKDRFSAERLKGVDSTLKIQPAKLEDSAVYLCASSPQGAAGELFFGEGSRLTVL.

The chain recombines TRBV6-5 with TRBJ2-5; 8 bases line up with TRBD1. V lost 4 bases and J lost 3; bases outside the gene matches: 1. Looked up from germline, CDR1 is MNHEY and CDR2 is SVGAGI. The CDR3 runs 13 residues. CDR3 sequence (DNA): TGTGCCAGCAGTTTGGACAGGGAAGAGACCCAGTACTTC. This gives the protein CASSLDREETQYF.

V is TRBV7-2 and J is TRBJ2-7; D tentatively fits TRBD1 or TRBD2 (5 bases each). The CDR3 extends over 15 amino acids. Between the trimmed V and J ends, which lost 5 bases and 7 bases, there was a span of 21 bases. CDR1 is SGHTA, CDR2 FQGNSA, per germline. The CDR3, as DNA: TGTGCCAGCAGCAAACGACAGCGAACTACGGGGGAGCAGTACTTC. As protein: CASSKRQRTTGEQYF.

This chain uses TRBV19 with TRBJ1-2, with a possible D match to TRBD1 (5 bases). CDR1 is LNHDA, CDR2 SQIVND, per germline (reference sequence). V gave up 10 bases and J gave up 0 bases, with 12 bases separating them. The CDR3 extends over 13 amino acids. CDR3 bases: TGTGCCACCCTACGACAGACTAACTATGGCTACACCTTC. Translating gives CATLRQTNYGYTF.

CDR3 sequence (DNA): TGTGCCAGCAGTTTATCGCAGGTTTCACCCCTCCACTTT. Protein: CASSLSQVSPLHF. The rearrangement uses TRBV27 and TRBJ1-6; no reliable D call. V was shortened by 0 bases and J by 9 bases, with 6 bases between the two germline ends. The CDR3 has 13 amino acids. Per the germline V gene, CDR1 is MNHEY and CDR2 is SMNVEV (reference sequence).

The chain couples TRBV6-5 to TRBJ2-1, with D possibly being TRBD2 (5 bases). This CDR3 has 13 amino acids. Germline V gene data show CDR1 as MNHEY and CDR2 as SVGAGI. Trimming stripped 2 bases from V and 7 bases from J, with 9 bases between. CDR3 protein: CASSYPPGNEQFF. CDR3 nucleotide sequence: TGTGCCAGCAGTTACCCACCGGGGAATGAGCAGTTCTTC.

This clone was seen only a few times. The genes are TRBV27 and TRBJ2-1; D is uncertain. Trimming pared 11 bases from V and 0 bases from J, leaving 11 bases between. The CDR3 consists of 13 residues. Germline-derived CDR1 and CDR2 are MNHEY and SMNVEV (reference sequence). The DNA for the CDR3 is TGTGCCTCCGGCAGAAGCTCCTACAATGAGCAGTTCTTC. Amino acids: CASGRSSYNEQFF.

The chain combines TRBV30 with TRBJ1-5, with D possibly TRBD1 on 5 matching bases. The CDR3 contains 14 residues. V was clipped by 5 bases and J by 3 bases, with 14 bases between them. Per the germline V gene, CDR1 is GTSNPN and CDR2 is SVGIG (reference sequence). CDR3: CAWGRGSLNQPQHF. The CDR3 region has the DNA TGTGCCTGGGGAAGGGGATCCCTCAATCAGCCCCAGCATTTT.

This clone has only one observation. The chain uses TRBV3-1 (or the pseudogene TRBV3-2) and TRBJ1-6; TRBD1 is a possible D gene (6 bases). The CDR3 is 16 amino acids. V lost 1 base and J lost 6, with 13 bases in between. CDR1 and CDR2 (germline): LGHDT, YNNKEL (reference sequence). CDR3 region: CASSQVSGAANSPLHF. The CDR3 bases are TGTGCCAGCAGCCAAGTTTCAGGGGCGGCTAATTCACCCCTCCACTTT.

In this sample, this clone turned up once. This chain connects TRBV19 to TRBJ1-6, with TRBD1 as a possible D gene (5 bases). V was clipped by 5 bases and J by 1 base, with 21 bases between them. This CDR3 is built from 19 residues. From germline, CDR1 is LNHDA and CDR2 SQIVND (reference sequence). CDR3 nucleotide sequence: TGTGCCAGTAGTCTCGGGACTCCCAATCTGGGGTCCTATAATTCACCCCTCCACTTT. This sequence encodes CASSLGTPNLGSYNSPLHF.

In DNA, the CDR3 is TGTGCCAGCAGCCGGACTAGCGGGACTTACGAGCAGTACTTC. The encoded protein is CASSRTSGTYEQYF. V gene TRBV9 combines with J gene TRBJ2-7; 12 bases line up with TRBD2. The CDR3 is made up of 14 amino acids. The germline gives CDR1 SGDLS, CDR2 YYNGEE. With 4 bases clipped from V and 4 bases from J, the junction kept 3 bases outside the gene matches.

The table lists this clone with a count of one. V gene TRBV27 combines with J gene TRBJ2-7, with 10 bases aligning to TRBD1. Looked up from germline, CDR1 is MNHEY and CDR2 is SMNVEV (reference sequence). The CDR3 covers 14 residues. V shed 6 bases, J shed 9 bases, and the junction held 11 bases outside the gene matches. The CDR3 sequence is CASRTRDRGNGQYF. In nucleotides, the CDR3 is TGTGCCAGCAGAACCCGGGACAGGGGAAACGGGCAGTACTTC.

This chain uses TRBV18 with TRBJ1-1, with 7 bases matching TRBD1. This CDR3 spans 16 amino acids. Trimming took 6 bases from V and 0 from J; bases not matched to a gene: 10. The germline V gene has CDR1 KGHSH and CDR2 LQKENI. CDR3 DNA: TGTGCCAGCTCCTCCCAGGGGGGAGGATTGAACACTGAAGCTTTCTTT. Amino acids: CASSSQGGGLNTEAFF.

This chain links TRBV7-9 with TRBJ2-5, with D possibly TRBD2 on 5 matching bases. V lost 5 bases, J lost 0 bases, and 19 bases lay in between. The CDR3 runs 17 residues. CDR1 and CDR2 from the germline V gene are SEHNR and FQNEAQ (reference sequence). CDR3 DNA sequence: TGTGCCAGCAGCCTCATCATCCGGGAAACGTACCAAGAGACCCAGTACTTC. Its translation: CASSLIIRETYQETQYF.

This rearrangement joins TRBV5-1 to TRBJ2-7, with a weak D call TRBD1 (6 bases). This CDR3 contains 14 residues. The V end was cut by 4 bases, the J end by 3 bases, with 14 bases between. Germline-derived CDR1 and CDR2 are SGHRS and YFSETQ. This chain's CDR3 is CASSAGQFNYEQYF. Here the CDR3 DNA reads TGCGCCAGCAGCGCCGGACAGTTTAACTACGAGCAGTACTTC.

The chain carries TRBV9 and TRBJ1-2; D remains unclear. Germline loops: CDR1 SGDLS, CDR2 YYNGEE. This CDR3 has 14 amino acids. Trimming left V 0 bases short and J 3 bases short, with 9 bases between. This chain's CDR3 is CASSVGGVDYGYTF. The CDR3 coding sequence is TGTGCCAGCAGCGTAGGCGGAGTCGACTATGGCTACACCTTC.